Listed here are 17 T cell receptor beta chains from one sample, sequenced in a study of T cell responses to AZD1222 COVID-19 vaccine. Clones were read by immunoSEQ multiplex PCR, and TCRdb kept only the in-frame ones, dropping some. The sample has around 150,000 clones, roughly 90% seen once. This specimen consisted of peripheral blood, obtained on day 0 of AZD1222 vaccination. These receptors came from an adult in good health.

This clone has a handful of counts. V and J are TRBV29-1 and TRBJ1-2; perhaps TRBD1 as D (6 bases). Germline CDR1 reads SQVTM; CDR2 reads ANQGSEA. The CDR3 consists of 16 residues. Trimming removed 2 bases from V and 1 base from J, with 17 bases in between. The CDR3 region has the DNA TGCAGCGTTGAAACCTCTAACAGGGTTCGTAACTATGGCTACACCTTC. This codes for CSVETSNRVRNYGYTF.

The chain is built from TRBV30 and TRBJ2-7; perhaps D is TRBD1 or TRBD2 (7 bases each). The CDR3 spans 13 residues. Trimming removed 3 bases at V and 6 bases at J, with 15 bases between. Germline CDR1 is GTSNPN and CDR2 is SVGIG (reference sequence). The DNA for the CDR3 is TGTGCCTGGAGACTAGTCAGGGGGGGCGAGCAGTACTTC. Amino acid sequence: CAWRLVRGGEQYF.

CDR3 coding DNA: TGTGCCAGCAGCTTGCGGACAGGGGGCTATGAAAAACTGTTTTTT. This codes for CASSLRTGGYEKLFF. The rearrangement links TRBV5-4 to TRBJ1-4; 11 positions match TRBD1. The V gene's germline CDR1 is SGHNT and CDR2 YYREEE (reference sequence). V lost 1 base to trimming and J lost 6 bases; unmatched junction nucleotides: 2. There are 15 residues in the CDR3.

This CDR3 reads CSGSQAGQNTEAFF. DNA of the CDR3: TGCAGCGGCAGCCAGGCAGGTCAGAACACTGAAGCTTTCTTT. The chain employs TRBV29-1 and TRBJ1-1; D is uncertain. The CDR3 has 14 amino acids. Germline-derived CDR1 and CDR2 are SQVTM and ANQGSEA. V dropped 7 bases and J dropped 1 base, with 16 bases sitting between them. Full variable domain (remainder filled in from reference TRBV29-1 and TRBJ1-1): SAVISQKPSRDICQRGTSLTIQCQVDSQVTMMFWYRQQPGQSLTLIATANQGSEATYESGFVIDKFPISRPNLTFSTLTVSNMSPEDSSIYLCSGSQAGQNTEAFFGQGTRLTVV.

The CDR3 nucleotides read TGTGCCAGCAGTCCCGCATCAGGGTTTTTTGGCACTGAAGCTTTCTTT. Translated, it gives CASSPASGFFGTEAFF. V is TRBV28 and J is TRBJ1-1; D perhaps matches TRBD1 (5 bases). The CDR3 has 16 amino acids. Per germline, CDR1 MDHEN and CDR2 SYDVKM. The V and J ends lost 5 bases and 4 bases respectively, with 20 bases between them.

The V call is TRBV19, the J call TRBJ1-2, with D perhaps TRBD1 (5 bases). Trimming cost V 3 bases and J 4 bases, with 18 bases left between them. There are 16 residues in the CDR3. The germline CDR1 and CDR2 sequences are LNHDA and SQIVND (reference sequence). The DNA of the CDR3 is TGTGCCAGTAGTATGCCTAACGGGGGACCAAGCTATGGCTACACCTTC. Its translation is CASSMPNGGPSYGYTF.

V usage is TRBV6-5 and J usage is TRBJ2-5, with 7 bases aligning to TRBD1. The germline CDR1 and CDR2 sequences are MNHEY and SVGAGI. With 3 bases clipped from V and 1 base from J, the junction kept 8 bases outside the gene matches. This CDR3 has 16 amino acids. CDR3 DNA sequence: TGTGCCAGCAGTTATTACACCGGGACAGCCCAAGAGACCCAGTACTTC. Translating gives CASSYYTGTAQETQYF.

V usage is TRBV7-9 and J usage is TRBJ2-5; a possible D gene is TRBD2 (6 bases). The CDR3 sequence is 16 residues long. The germline V and J ends were trimmed by 7 bases and 3 bases, with 21 bases remaining between them. Per the germline V gene, CDR1 is SEHNR and CDR2 is FQNEAQ (reference sequence). CDR3 sequence: CASIGRGRDSKETQYF. The DNA for the CDR3 is TGTGCCAGCATCGGAAGGGGCAGGGACTCTAAAGAGACCCAGTACTTC.

This sequence joins TRBV3-1 (or the pseudogene TRBV3-2) and TRBJ1-1, with a weak D call TRBD1 (6 bases). The germline V gene has CDR1 LGHDT and CDR2 YNNKEL (reference sequence). The V gene lost 5 bases and the J gene lost 5 bases, with 9 bases spanning the gap. This CDR3 comprises 12 residues. CDR3 sequence reads: CASSFGQTEAFF. The CDR3 DNA sequence: TGTGCCAGCAGCTTTGGACAGACTGAAGCTTTCTTT.

Here the CDR3 reads CATSRAGSGRDPYEQYF. The CDR3 coding sequence is TGTGCCACCAGCAGAGCGGGTAGCGGGAGGGACCCCTACGAGCAGTACTTC. V and J are TRBV15 and TRBJ2-7; 11 nucleotides agree with TRBD2. Trimming took 1 base from V and 2 from J; bases not matched to a gene: 7. The CDR3 totals 17 residues. Germline-derived CDR1 and CDR2 are LNHNV and YYDKDF (reference sequence).

The V call is TRBV28, the J call TRBJ2-3; D remains ambiguous. V shed 8 bases and J shed 1 base, with 7 bases lying between them. Germline CDR1 is MDHEN and CDR2 is SYDVKM. The CDR3 has 12 residues. The CDR3 loop is CASGIGTDTQYF. The CDR3 nucleotides read TGTGCCAGCGGGATAGGCACAGATACGCAGTATTTT.

The chain is built from TRBV29-1 and TRBJ2-7, with 8 positions matching TRBD2. In germline, CDR1 is SQVTM, CDR2 ANQGSEA. The CDR3 is made up of 13 amino acids. V gave up 4 bases and J gave up 3 bases; unmatched junction bases: 5. The CDR3 loop is CSVVGGGNYEQYF. The CDR3 nucleotides read TGCAGCGTTGTCGGCGGGGGGAACTACGAGCAGTACTTC.

The genes are TRBV10-2 and TRBJ1-6; 8 bases agree with TRBD1. J gave up 5 bases and V 2 bases, and 5 bases lay outside the gene matches. Germline CDR1 reads WSHSY; CDR2 reads SAAADI. The CDR3 sequence is 16 residues long. CDR3 sequence (DNA): TGCGCCAGCAGTGAGGGGACAGGCGCTAATAATTCACCCCTCCACTTT. Protein sequence: CASSEGTGANNSPLHF.

The V call is TRBV5-8, the J call TRBJ1-6, with 7 bases that match TRBD1. The CDR3 has 16 amino acids. V lost 4 bases, J lost 4 bases, and 8 bases stayed unmatched. Germline-derived CDR1 and CDR2 are SGHTS and YDEGEE. This chain's CDR3 is CASSSGQVHYNSPLHF. The CDR3 nucleotides are TGTGCCAGCAGCAGTGGACAGGTTCATTATAATTCACCCCTCCACTTT.

V usage is TRBV9 and J usage is TRBJ1-2; a possible D gene is TRBD1 (5 bases). Per the germline V gene, CDR1 is SGDLS and CDR2 is YYNGEE. Deletions cut 4 bases from V and 1 base from J, with 14 bases between. CDR3 size: 15 residues. The CDR3 reads CASSYPGTVNYGYTF. As DNA, the CDR3 is TGTGCCAGCAGCTACCCCGGGACGGTTAACTATGGCTACACCTTC.

The chain couples TRBV6-4 to TRBJ1-2; D is undetermined. The CDR3 totals 17 residues. The V end was cut by 2 bases, the J end by 4 bases, with 20 bases between. CDR1 and CDR2 from the germline V gene are MRHNA and SNTAGT. CDR3 in DNA: TGTGCCAGCAGTGACGAGATGGCAGTCGGTCTGAGCTATGGCTACACCTTC. Amino acid sequence: CASSDEMAVGLSYGYTF.

Comment on this clone: Other DNA sequences within the sample encode an identical CDR3. The rearrangement links TRBV15 to TRBJ2-7; no clear D. Trimming left V 1 base short and J 1 base short, with 8 bases between. Germline CDR1 is LNHNV and CDR2 is YYDKDF (reference sequence). This CDR3 contains 14 residues. CDR3 region: CATSRVGSSYEQYF. The CDR3 region has the DNA TGTGCCACCAGCAGAGTTGGCAGTTCCTACGAGCAGTACTTC.